The rows below give T cell receptor beta chains drawn from one sample of a study of OX40 agonist ivuxolimab in advanced cancers. Libraries were prepared by immunoSEQ multiplex PCR; TCRdb keeps only in-frame clonotypes and omits some of them. The table lists tens of thousands of clones, about 84% of them singletons, with around 8% in the top ten. The sequencing here drew on CD4+ or CD8+ T cells sorted from blood, taken in a trial of the OX40 agonist ivuxolimab. The receptors were gathered from an adult with an advanced solid tumor such as melanoma, head and neck, liver or kidney cancer. The CDR3 runs from the conserved cysteine through the conserved F or W. D genes are given only for firm matches. Expanded clones are given a class, and other clones once, few, many or no size at all.

abundance: .
j_gene: TRBJ1-2
v_gene: TRBV9
d_gene: TRBD1
CDR3aa: CASSSRTGLYGYTF
CDR3nt: TGTGCCAGCAGCTCCCGGACAGGGCTCTATGGCTACACCTTC

abundance: .
j_gene: TRBJ2-5
v_gene: TRBV7-2
d_gene: TRBD2
CDR3aa: CASNQGTSGSRWGTQYF
CDR3nt: TGTGCCAGCAACCAAGGGACTAGCGGGAGTCGTTGGGGGACCCAGTACTTC

abundance: few
j_gene: TRBJ1-2
v_gene: TRBV29-1
d_gene: .
CDR3aa: CSVEGGKANYGYTF
CDR3nt: TGCAGCGTTGAAGGAGGGAAAGCGAACTATGGCTACACCTTC

abundance: .
j_gene: TRBJ2-3
v_gene: TRBV5-1
d_gene: .
CDR3aa: CASSLGAGPSTDTQYF
CDR3nt: TGCGCCAGCAGCTTGGGAGCGGGTCCTAGCACAGATACGCAGTATTTT

abundance: .
j_gene: TRBJ2-7
v_gene: TRBV30
d_gene: TRBD2
CDR3aa: CAWSAGLVRDEQYF
CDR3nt: TGTGCCTGGAGTGCGGGACTAGTTCGTGACGAGCAGTACTTC

abundance: .
j_gene: TRBJ2-6
v_gene: TRBV5-1
d_gene: .
CDR3aa: CASSPPGANVLTF
CDR3nt: TGCGCCAGCAGCCCGCCCGGGGCCAACGTCCTGACTTTC

abundance: .
j_gene: TRBJ2-5
v_gene: TRBV11-2
d_gene: .
CDR3aa: CASSLFFTETQYF
CDR3nt: TGTGCCAGCAGCTTATTTTTTACGGAGACCCAGTACTTC

abundance: .
j_gene: TRBJ2-1
v_gene: TRBV4-1
d_gene: .
CDR3aa: CASSREAVTGGLLSSYNEQFF
CDR3nt: TGCGCCAGCAGCCGAGAGGCAGTGACGGGGGGCCTCTTAAGCTCCTACAATGAGCAGTTCTTC

abundance: few
j_gene: TRBJ2-1
v_gene: TRBV7-3
d_gene: .
CDR3aa: CASSPGTYNEQFF
CDR3nt: TGTGCCAGCAGCCCCGGGACATACAATGAGCAGTTCTTC

abundance: .
j_gene: TRBJ2-1
v_gene: TRBV27
d_gene: .
CDR3aa: CASSRPGTGNEQFF
CDR3nt: TGTGCCAGCAGTCGGCCAGGGACCGGCAATGAGCAGTTCTTC

abundance: .
j_gene: TRBJ2-2
v_gene: TRBV4-2
d_gene: TRBD2
CDR3aa: CASSQDSGGGTGELFF
CDR3nt: TGTGCCAGCAGCCAAGATTCGGGGGGAGGTACCGGGGAGCTGTTTTTT

abundance: .
j_gene: TRBJ2-1
v_gene: TRBV5-4
d_gene: .
CDR3aa: CASSAGGGNNEQFF
CDR3nt: TGTGCCAGCAGCGCTGGTGGGGGCAACAATGAGCAGTTCTTC

abundance: .
j_gene: TRBJ2-3
v_gene: TRBV28
d_gene: .
CDR3aa: CASSFTGRKDTQYF
CDR3nt: TGTGCCAGCAGTTTTACAGGAAGGAAAGATACGCAGTATTTT

abundance: .
j_gene: TRBJ2-1
v_gene: TRBV28
d_gene: TRBD1
CDR3aa: CASSTRQGASYNEQFF
CDR3nt: TGTGCCAGCAGTACGCGACAGGGCGCGTCGTACAATGAGCAGTTCTTC

abundance: .
j_gene: TRBJ2-3
v_gene: TRBV27
d_gene: TRBD2
CDR3aa: CASRLTPGLAGGTDTQYF
CDR3nt: TGTGCCAGCAGGTTAACCCCCGGGCTAGCGGGTGGCACAGATACGCAGTATTTT

abundance: .
j_gene: TRBJ2-5
v_gene: TRBV10-1
d_gene: .
CDR3aa: CASHIRTEETQYF
CDR3nt: TGCGCCAGCCATATCAGGACTGAAGAGACCCAGTACTTC

abundance: .
j_gene: TRBJ2-3
v_gene: TRBV6-6
d_gene: .
CDR3aa: CASRQGSTDTQYF
CDR3nt: TGTGCCAGCAGACAGGGAAGCACAGATACGCAGTATTTT

abundance: .
j_gene: TRBJ2-3
v_gene: TRBV28
d_gene: .
CDR3aa: CASSLAGAGADTQYF
CDR3nt: TGTGCCAGCAGTTTGGCAGGGGCAGGGGCAGATACGCAGTATTTT

abundance: .
j_gene: TRBJ1-2
v_gene: TRBV6-1
d_gene: TRBD1
CDR3aa: CASTRQGAGGFGYTF
CDR3nt: TGTGCCAGCACCCGACAGGGGGCGGGGGGTTTTGGCTACACCTTC

abundance: .
j_gene: TRBJ1-2
v_gene: TRBV5-8
d_gene: .
CDR3aa: CASSRGTGGYTF
CDR3nt: TGTGCCAGCAGCCGTGGAACAGGTGGCTACACCTTC

abundance: .
j_gene: TRBJ1-6
v_gene: TRBV28
d_gene: TRBD1
CDR3aa: CASSLSQGGSPLHF
CDR3nt: TGTGCCAGCAGTTTATCGCAGGGGGGCTCACCCCTCCACTTT

abundance: .
j_gene: TRBJ2-5
v_gene: TRBV5-4
d_gene: TRBD2
CDR3aa: CASSLAGGLKETQYF
CDR3nt: TGTGCCAGCAGCTTAGCGGGAGGGCTGAAAGAGACCCAGTACTTC

abundance: .
j_gene: TRBJ1-4
v_gene: TRBV4-1
d_gene: .
CDR3aa: CASSQLPGQTNEKLFF
CDR3nt: TGCGCCAGCAGCCAATTGCCCGGACAGACTAATGAAAAACTGTTTTTT

abundance: few
j_gene: TRBJ1-6
v_gene: TRBV7-2
d_gene: .
CDR3aa: CASSSTSSYNSPLHF
CDR3nt: TGTGCCAGCAGCTCAACAAGCTCCTATAATTCACCCCTCCACTTT

abundance: .
j_gene: TRBJ1-3
v_gene: TRBV28
d_gene: .
CDR3aa: CASTSPGGGSGNTIYF
CDR3nt: TGTGCCAGCACCTCACCGGGGGGGGGCTCTGGAAACACCATATATTTT